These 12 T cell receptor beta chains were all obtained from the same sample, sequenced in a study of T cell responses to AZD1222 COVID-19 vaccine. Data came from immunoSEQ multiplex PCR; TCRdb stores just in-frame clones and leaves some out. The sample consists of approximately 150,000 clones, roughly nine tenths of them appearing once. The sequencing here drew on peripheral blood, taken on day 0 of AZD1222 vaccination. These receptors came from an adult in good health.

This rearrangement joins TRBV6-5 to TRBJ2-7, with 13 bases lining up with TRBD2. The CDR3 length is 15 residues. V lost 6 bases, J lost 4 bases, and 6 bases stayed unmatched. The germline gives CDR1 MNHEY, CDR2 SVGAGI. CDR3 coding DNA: TGTGCCAGCAGAACCCGACTAGCGGGAGGTTACGAGCAGTACTTC. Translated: CASRTRLAGGYEQYF.

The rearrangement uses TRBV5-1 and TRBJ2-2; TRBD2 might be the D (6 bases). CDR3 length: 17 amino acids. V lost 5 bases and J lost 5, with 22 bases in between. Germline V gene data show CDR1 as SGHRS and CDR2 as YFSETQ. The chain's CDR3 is CASSLRGTRGGTGELFF. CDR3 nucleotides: TGCGCCAGCAGTCTCAGAGGTACTAGAGGAGGGACCGGGGAGCTGTTTTTT. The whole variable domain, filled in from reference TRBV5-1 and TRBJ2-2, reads KAGVTQTPRYLIKTRGQQVTLSCSPISGHRSVSWYQQTPGQGLQFLFEYFSETQRNKGNFPGRFSGRQFSNSRSEMNVSTLELGDSALYLCASSLRGTRGGTGELFFGEGSRLTVL.

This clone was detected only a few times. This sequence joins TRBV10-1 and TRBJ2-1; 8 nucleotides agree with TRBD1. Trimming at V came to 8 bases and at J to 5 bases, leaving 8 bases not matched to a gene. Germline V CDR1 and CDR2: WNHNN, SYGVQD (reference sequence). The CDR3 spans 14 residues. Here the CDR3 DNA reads TGCGCCAGCCTTAGACAGGGGATAGACAATGAGCAGTTCTTC. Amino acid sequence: CASLRQGIDNEQFF.

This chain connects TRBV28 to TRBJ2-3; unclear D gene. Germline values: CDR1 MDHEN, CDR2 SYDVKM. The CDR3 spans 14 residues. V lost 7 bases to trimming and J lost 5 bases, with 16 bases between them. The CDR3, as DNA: TGTGCCAGCAATAATTGGCCTACCCAAGATACGCAGTATTTT. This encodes CASNNWPTQDTQYF. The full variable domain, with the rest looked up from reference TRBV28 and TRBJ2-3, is DVKVTQSSRYLVKRTGEKVFLECVQDMDHENMFWYRQDPGLGLRLIYFSYDVKMKEKGDIPEGYSVSREKKERFSLILESASTNQTSMYLCASNNWPTQDTQYFGPGTRLTVL.

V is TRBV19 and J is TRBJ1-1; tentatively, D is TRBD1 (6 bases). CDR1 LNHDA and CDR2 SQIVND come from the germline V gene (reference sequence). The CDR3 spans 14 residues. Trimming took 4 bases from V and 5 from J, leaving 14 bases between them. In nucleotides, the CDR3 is TGTGCCAGTAGTAGTCTACAGGGAGAAACTGAAGCTTTCTTT. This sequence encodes CASSSLQGETEAFF.

CDR3 region: CASSPNRDTQKREFYEQYF. In nucleotides, the CDR3 is TGTGCCAGCAGTCCTAATCGGGACACCCAGAAAAGAGAATTCTACGAGCAGTACTTC. The J gene is TRBJ2-7, the V gene TRBV27; the D gene is possibly TRBD1 (6 bases). Trimming removed 5 bases at V and 3 bases at J, with 29 bases between. CDR3 length: 19 residues. Germline V CDR1 and CDR2: MNHEY, SMNVEV (reference sequence).

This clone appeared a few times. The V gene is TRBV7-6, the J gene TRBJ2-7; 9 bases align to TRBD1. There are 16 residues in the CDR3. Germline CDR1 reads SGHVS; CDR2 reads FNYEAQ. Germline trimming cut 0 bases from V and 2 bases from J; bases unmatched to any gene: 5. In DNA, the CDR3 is TGTGCCAGCAGCTTAGCTTGGGACAGGGACACCTACGAGCAGTACTTC. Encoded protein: CASSLAWDRDTYEQYF.

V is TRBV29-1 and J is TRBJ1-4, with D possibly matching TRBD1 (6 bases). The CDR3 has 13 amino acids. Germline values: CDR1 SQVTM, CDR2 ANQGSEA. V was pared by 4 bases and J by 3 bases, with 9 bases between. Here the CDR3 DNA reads TGCAGCGTTGTAGGGGGAGCTAATGAAAAACTGTTTTTT. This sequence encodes CSVVGGANEKLFF. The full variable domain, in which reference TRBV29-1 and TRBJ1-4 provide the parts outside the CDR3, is SAVISQKPSRDICQRGTSLTIQCQVDSQVTMMFWYRQQPGQSLTLIATANQGSEATYESGFVIDKFPISRPNLTFSTLTVSNMSPEDSSIYLCSVVGGANEKLFFGSGTQLSVL.

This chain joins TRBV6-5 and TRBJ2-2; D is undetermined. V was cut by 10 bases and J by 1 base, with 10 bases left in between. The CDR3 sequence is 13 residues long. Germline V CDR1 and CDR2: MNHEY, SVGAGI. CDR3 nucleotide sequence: TGTGCCACCCGGACGGAGAACACCGGGGAGCTGTTTTTT. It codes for CATRTENTGELFF.

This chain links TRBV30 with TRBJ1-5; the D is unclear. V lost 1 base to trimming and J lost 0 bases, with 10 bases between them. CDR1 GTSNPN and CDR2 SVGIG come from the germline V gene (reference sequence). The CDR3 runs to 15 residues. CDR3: CAWSEGVGSNQPQHF. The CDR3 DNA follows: TGTGCCTGGAGTGAAGGAGTTGGTAGCAATCAGCCCCAGCATTTT.

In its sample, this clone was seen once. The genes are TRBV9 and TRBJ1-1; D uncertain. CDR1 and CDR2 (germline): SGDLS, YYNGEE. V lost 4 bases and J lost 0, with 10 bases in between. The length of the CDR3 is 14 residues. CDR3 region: CASSYQGMNTEAFF. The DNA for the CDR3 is TGTGCCAGCAGCTACCAAGGCATGAACACTGAAGCTTTCTTT. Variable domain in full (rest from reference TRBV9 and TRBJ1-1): DSGVTQTPKHLITATGQRVTLRCSPRSGDLSVYWYQQSLDQGLQFLIQYYNGEERAKGNILERFSAQQFPDLHSELNLSSLELGDSALYFCASSYQGMNTEAFFGQGTRLTVV.

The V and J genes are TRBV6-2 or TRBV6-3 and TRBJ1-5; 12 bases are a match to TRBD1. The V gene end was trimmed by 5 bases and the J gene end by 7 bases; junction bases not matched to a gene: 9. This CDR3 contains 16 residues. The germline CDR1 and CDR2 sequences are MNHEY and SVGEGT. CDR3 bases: TGTGCCAGCAGTACTGGGACAGGGGGCCTTTGGCAGCCCCAGCATTTT. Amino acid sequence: CASSTGTGGLWQPQHF.